The 6 T cell receptor beta chains listed next were all sequenced from one sample in a study of cytomegalovirus exposure and HLA in healthy donors. Profiled with immunoSEQ multiplex PCR; TCRdb holds only in-frame clones, not every one. The data hold 150,000 to 200,000 clones, with about 95% observed a single time. The specimen was PBMCs. The receptors stem from a woman under 30 in good health and CMV-seronegative.

The chain uses TRBV16 and TRBJ2-7; 7 bases agree with TRBD1. The CDR3 consists of 14 residues. From germline, CDR1 is KGHSY and CDR2 FQNENV. J was trimmed by 3 bases and V by 4 bases; bases with no gene match: 6. The CDR3 loop is CASSPRAGGYEQYF. DNA of the CDR3: TGTGCCAGCAGCCCTAGGGCAGGGGGCTACGAGCAGTACTTC.

The V gene is TRBV5-4, the J gene TRBJ2-5; 7 nucleotides match TRBD1. Unmatched junction bases numbered 6, after V lost 3 bases and J lost 7 bases. The CDR3 runs 13 residues. Germline V gives CDR1 SGHNT, CDR2 YYREEE (reference sequence). The CDR3 coding sequence is TGTGCCAGCAGCTCCCCGACAGGGTCGACCCAGTACTTC. This sequence encodes CASSSPTGSTQYF.

This rearrangement joins TRBV6-5 to TRBJ1-5; 9 bases agree with TRBD1. V dropped 4 bases and J dropped 6; count of bases not matched to a gene: 4. This CDR3 contains 14 residues. CDR1 is MNHEY, CDR2 SVGAGI, per germline. DNA for the CDR3: TGTGCCAGCAGTTTTGGGACAGGGATTCAGCCCCAGCATTTT. It yields the protein CASSFGTGIQPQHF.

This sequence joins TRBV27 and TRBJ1-2, with D possibly being TRBD1 (6 bases). CDR3 length: 14 residues. CDR1 and CDR2 (germline): MNHEY, SMNVEV (reference sequence). Between the trimmed V and J ends, which lost 5 bases and 4 bases, there was a span of 14 bases. CDR3 coding DNA: TGTGCCAGCAGTCAAACCCGAGGGGGCTATGGCTACACCTTC. This encodes CASSQTRGGYGYTF.

The chain has TRBV1 and TRBJ1-5; the table's D gene call, TRBD1, was not cross checked with the DNA. TRBV1 is a pseudogene. The CDR3 totals 16 residues. Here the CDR3 reads CTSSQEQGYSNQPQHF. CDR3 bases: TGCACCAGCAGCCAAGAACAGGGGTATAGCAATCAGCCCCAGCATTTT.

The V gene is TRBV25-1, the J gene TRBJ1-6; 7 positions match TRBD1. V lost 7 bases, J lost 9 bases, and 6 bases stayed unmatched. CDR1 is MGHDK, CDR2 SYGVNS, per germline. The CDR3 sequence is 13 residues long. The CDR3, as DNA: TGTGCCAGCAAACTTTCAGGGGGTTCACCCCTCCACTTT. It is translated as CASKLSGGSPLHF.